This T cell receptor beta chain was sequenced for a study of blood T cell repertoires in COVID-19. Study as a whole: Whether acute or convalescent, the COVID-19 samples came from the United States, Italy and Spain. Nucleic acid was either cDNA or gDNA, and it came from T cells, B-cell-depleted T cells, or PBMCs.

Libraries were prepared by immunoSEQ multiplex PCR; TCRdb keeps only in-frame clonotypes and omits some of them. This table has 18,000 or so clones, roughly 80% appearing once. The CDR3 extends over 11 amino acids. Trimming removed 3 bases from V and 3 bases from J, with 2 bases in between. Germline loops: CDR1 SGHVS, CDR2 FQNEAQ. This sequence originates from a man aged 80 or over with acute or convalescent COVID-19. The sequencing input was peripheral blood. The rearrangement uses TRBV7-8 and TRBJ1-1; D is uncertain. CDR3 region: CASSFDTEAFF. As DNA, the CDR3 is TGTGCCAGCAGCTTCGACACTGAAGCTTTCTTT. Filled out from reference TRBV7-8 and TRBJ1-1, the complete variable domain reads GAGVSQSPRYKVAKRGQDVALRCDPISGHVSLFWYQQALGQGPEFLTYFQNEAQLDKSGLPSDRFFAERPEGSVSTLKIQRTQQEDSAVYLCASSFDTEAFFGQGTRLTVV.